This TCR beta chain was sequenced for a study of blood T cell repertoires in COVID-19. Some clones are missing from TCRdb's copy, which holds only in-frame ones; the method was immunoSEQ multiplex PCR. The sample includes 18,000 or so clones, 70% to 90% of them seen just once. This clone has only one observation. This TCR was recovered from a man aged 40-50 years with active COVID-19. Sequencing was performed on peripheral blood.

CDR3 nucleotides: TGTGCCAGCAGCCAGCGACTTCTACCCTACGAGCAGTACTTC. Translating it yields CASSQRLLPYEQYF. The V call is TRBV3-1 (or the pseudogene TRBV3-2), the J call TRBJ2-7; D gene unclear. This CDR3 contains 14 residues. V was pared by 3 bases and J by 2 bases, with 11 bases between. In germline, CDR1 is LGHDT, CDR2 YNNKEL (reference sequence).